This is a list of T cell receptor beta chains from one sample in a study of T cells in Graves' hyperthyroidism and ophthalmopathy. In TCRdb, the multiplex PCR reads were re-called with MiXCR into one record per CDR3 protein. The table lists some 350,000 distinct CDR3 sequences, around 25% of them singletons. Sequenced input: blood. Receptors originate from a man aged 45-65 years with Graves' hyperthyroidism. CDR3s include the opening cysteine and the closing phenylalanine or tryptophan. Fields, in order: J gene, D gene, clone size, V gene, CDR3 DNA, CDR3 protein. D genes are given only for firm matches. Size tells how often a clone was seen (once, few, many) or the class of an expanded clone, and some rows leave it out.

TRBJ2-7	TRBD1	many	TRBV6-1	TGTGCCAGCAGGGGGGGACAGGGAAACTACGAGCAGTACTTC	CASRGGQGNYEQYF
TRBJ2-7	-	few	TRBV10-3	TGTGCCATCAGTGGAAACTACGAGCAGTACTTC	CAISGNYEQYF
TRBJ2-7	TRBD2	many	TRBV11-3	TGTGCCAGCAGCTTAGAGGGTCGGGAGGGTTCCGAGCAGTACTTC	CASSLEGREGSEQYF
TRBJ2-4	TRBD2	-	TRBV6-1	TGTGCCAGCAGTCCGGGGGGGGGTGAGTACTTC	CASSPGGGEYF
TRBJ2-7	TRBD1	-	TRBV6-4	TGTGCCAGCAGTTACGACAGGGCCTACGAGCAGTACTTC	CASSYDRAYEQYF
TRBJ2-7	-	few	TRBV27	TGTGCCAGCAGTTTAAATAGTGGTGGGGGCGAGCAGTACTTC	CASSLNSGGGEQYF
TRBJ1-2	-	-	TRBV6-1	TGTGCCAGCAGTGAAGCAAGGGGCGACTATGGCTACACCTTC	CASSEARGDYGYTF
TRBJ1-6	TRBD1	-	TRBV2	TGTGCCAGCGCGGTGCTACAGGGGTTTTCCCTCCACTTT	CASAVLQGFSLHF
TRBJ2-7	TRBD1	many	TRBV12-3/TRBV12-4	TGTGCCAGCAGTCACGGACAGGGCGAGCAGTACTTC	CASSHGQGEQYF
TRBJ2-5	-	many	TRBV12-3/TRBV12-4	TGTGCCAGCAGTTTCGCGGGGAGGCAAGAGACCCAGTACTTC	CASSFAGRQETQYF
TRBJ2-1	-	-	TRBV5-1	TGCGCCAGCAGCTTGGCCGGGGGCCTGGTCTACAATGAGCAGTTCTTC	CASSLAGGLVYNEQFF
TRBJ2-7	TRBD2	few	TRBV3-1	TGTGCCAGCAGCCAAGGGTCTAGCGGAGCCTACGAGCAGTACTTC	CASSQGSSGAYEQYF
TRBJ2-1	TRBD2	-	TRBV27	TGTGCCACCAGTGAGGCGGGAGTGTACAATGAGCAGTTCTTC	CATSEAGVYNEQFF
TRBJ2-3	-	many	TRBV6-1	TGTGCCAGCAGCTTACGACCCACCAGTAGAACAGATACGCAGTATTTT	CASSLRPTSRTDTQYF
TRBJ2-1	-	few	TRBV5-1	TGCGCCAGCAGCCCGGCAGGGACCGAGCAGTTCTTC	CASSPAGTEQFF
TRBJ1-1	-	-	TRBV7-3	TGTGCCAGCAGCTCCATGGAAAGCACTGAAGCTTTCTTT	CASSSMESTEAFF
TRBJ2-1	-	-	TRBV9	TGTGCCAGCAGCGCGGACAGAATCAATGAGCAGTTCTTC	CASSADRINEQFF
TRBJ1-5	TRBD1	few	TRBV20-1	TGCAGTGCTACCACAGGGGGCAGCGGCAATCAGCCCCAGCATTTT	CSATTGGSGNQPQHF
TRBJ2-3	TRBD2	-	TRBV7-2	TGTGCCAGCAGCTCGATACTAGCGGGTGCCACAGATACGCAGTATTTT	CASSSILAGATDTQYF
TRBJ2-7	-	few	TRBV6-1	TGTGCCAGCAAGGCGGGCTACGAGCAGTACTTC	CASKAGYEQYF
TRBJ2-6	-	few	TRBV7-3	TGTGCCAGCAGTCCGCAGGTTTCTGGGGCCAACGTCCTGACTTTC	CASSPQVSGANVLTF
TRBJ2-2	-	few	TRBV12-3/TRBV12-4	TGTGCCAGCAGGCCGGGATCGGACACCGGGGAGCTGTTTTTT	CASRPGSDTGELFF
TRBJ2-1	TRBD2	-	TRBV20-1	TGCAGTGCTAGTCTTCTAGCGGGAGGGCGGAGCTCCTACAATGAGCAGTTCTTC	CSASLLAGGRSSYNEQFF
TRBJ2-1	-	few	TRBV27	TGTGCCAGCAGTTATCGGATGGGGAATGAGCAGTTCTTC	CASSYRMGNEQFF
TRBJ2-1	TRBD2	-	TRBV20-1	TGCAGTGCTAGAGATCTAGCGGGAGGCCATTACAATGAGCAGTTCTTC	CSARDLAGGHYNEQFF